A selection of T cell receptor beta chains follows, all from one sample in a study of PD-L1 blockade in urothelial cancer. The data were produced by immunoSEQ multiplex PCR, yet TCRdb's version contains in-frame clones alone and is incomplete. The sample yields fewer than 85,000 clones, 80% to 85% seen once. The sequences come from PBMCs, collected around atezolizumab (anti-PD-L1) treatment. The source of these receptors is a woman in her seventies with urothelial cancer. Both conserved end residues are part of each CDR3. Fields, in order: J gene, D gene, clone size, V gene, CDR3 protein, CDR3 DNA. A D gene is named only where the DNA matches it firmly. Expanded clones get a size class; other rows say once, few or many, or leave the size out.

J: TRBJ2-7
D: TRBD2
size: -
V: TRBV4-1
CDR3: CASSQIGLAGGGEQYF
DNA: TGCGCCAGCAGCCAAATAGGACTAGCGGGAGGTGGTGAGCAGTACTTC

J: TRBJ2-3
D: -
size: few
V: TRBV5-4
CDR3: CASSLGGSTDTQYF
DNA: TGTGCCAGCAGCTTGGGCGGGTCCACAGATACGCAGTATTTT

J: TRBJ2-1
D: TRBD2
size: -
V: TRBV29-1
CDR3: CSARLAGVNEQFF
DNA: TGCAGCGCCCGACTAGCGGGGGTCAATGAGCAGTTCTTC

J: TRBJ1-3
D: -
size: -
V: TRBV7-2
CDR3: CASSLGGGRVGNTIYF
DNA: TGTGCCAGCAGCTTAGGAGGTGGCCGGGTTGGAAACACCATATATTTT

J: TRBJ1-2
D: -
size: few
V: TRBV30
CDR3: CAWRHPPGQSYTF
DNA: TGTGCCTGGAGGCATCCCCCAGGACAAAGCTACACCTTC

J: TRBJ1-5
D: -
size: -
V: TRBV7-6
CDR3: CASSLGGSQPQHF
DNA: TGTGCCAGCAGCTTAGGAGGGAGTCAGCCCCAGCATTTT

J: TRBJ1-5
D: -
size: -
V: TRBV30
CDR3: CAWSSGGEQPQHF
DNA: TGTGCCTGGAGTAGCGGGGGTGAGCAGCCCCAGCATTTT

J: TRBJ2-3
D: TRBD2
size: -
V: TRBV5-1
CDR3: CASSSTGTSGFWGTDTQYF
DNA: TGCGCCAGCAGCTCCACCGGGACTAGCGGGTTTTGGGGCACAGATACGCAGTATTTT

J: TRBJ2-3
D: -
size: once
V: TRBV11-2
CDR3: CASSLGASGTTDTQYF
DNA: TGTGCCAGCAGCTTGGGGGCTAGCGGAACTACAGATACGCAGTATTTT

J: TRBJ2-7
D: TRBD1
size: -
V: TRBV27
CDR3: CASSFNPPGTGSGEQYF
DNA: TGTGCCAGCAGTTTCAATCCACCCGGGACAGGGTCGGGCGAGCAGTACTTC

J: TRBJ1-1
D: -
size: -
V: TRBV18
CDR3: CASSTVKTGTAEAFF
DNA: TGTGCCAGCTCGACCGTTAAGACGGGTACCGCTGAAGCTTTCTTT

J: TRBJ1-1
D: -
size: -
V: TRBV19
CDR3: CASRQGWTEAFF
DNA: TGTGCCAGTAGGCAGGGGTGGACTGAAGCTTTCTTT

J: TRBJ1-1
D: TRBD1
size: once
V: TRBV30
CDR3: CAWAGQGPLEAFF
DNA: TGTGCCTGGGCCGGACAGGGCCCGTTAGAAGCTTTCTTT

J: TRBJ2-7
D: -
size: -
V: TRBV18
CDR3: CASSPPGISSYEQYF
DNA: TGTGCCAGCTCACCGCCCGGGATTAGCTCCTACGAGCAGTACTTC

J: TRBJ2-3
D: TRBD1
size: -
V: TRBV7-2
CDR3: CASSRDSAFADTQYF
DNA: TGTGCCAGCAGCCGGGACAGTGCCTTCGCAGATACGCAGTATTTT

J: TRBJ1-2
D: -
size: -
V: TRBV2
CDR3: CASQPGTTYGYTF
DNA: TGTGCCAGCCAACCCGGGACAACCTATGGCTACACCTTC

J: TRBJ1-1
D: -
size: -
V: TRBV14
CDR3: CASSQRTHPEAFF
DNA: TGTGCCAGCAGCCAGCGGACTCACCCGGAAGCTTTCTTT

J: TRBJ2-7
D: TRBD1
size: few
V: TRBV27
CDR3: CASSLGQGAWEQYF
DNA: TGTGCCAGCAGTTTGGGACAGGGGGCCTGGGAGCAGTACTTC

J: TRBJ2-7
D: -
size: -
V: TRBV11-2
CDR3: CASSQQIGGPYEQYF
DNA: TGTGCCAGCAGCCAACAAATCGGGGGGCCCTACGAGCAGTACTTC

J: TRBJ1-2
D: -
size: few
V: TRBV15
CDR3: CATSPGGAGDYGYTF
DNA: TGTGCCACCAGCCCCGGGGGGGCCGGTGACTATGGCTACACCTTC

J: TRBJ2-7
D: -
size: -
V: TRBV6-6
CDR3: CATGLDGYEQYF
DNA: TGTGCCACGGGATTGGACGGGTACGAGCAGTACTTC

J: TRBJ2-5
D: -
size: -
V: TRBV6-5
CDR3: CASTPGGHKETQYF
DNA: TGTGCCAGCACCCCTGGGGGACACAAAGAGACCCAGTACTTC

J: TRBJ1-1
D: TRBD1
size: -
V: TRBV7-8
CDR3: CASSPLQGETEAFF
DNA: TGTGCCAGCAGCCCACTACAGGGGGAGACTGAAGCTTTCTTT

J: TRBJ1-5
D: -
size: -
V: TRBV28
CDR3: CASSSPQGSNQPQHF
DNA: TGTGCCAGCAGTTCACCCCAGGGTAGCAATCAGCCCCAGCATTTT

J: TRBJ2-1
D: TRBD1
size: -
V: TRBV2
CDR3: CASSDRDRGRNEQFF
DNA: TGTGCCAGCAGTGACCGGGACAGGGGCAGGAATGAGCAGTTCTTC

J: TRBJ1-2
D: -
size: few
V: TRBV25-1
CDR3: CASSPLTGPGYTF
DNA: TGTGCCAGCAGTCCCCTCACAGGTCCTGGCTACACCTTC

J: TRBJ2-1
D: -
size: once
V: TRBV2
CDR3: CASSQQVGYNEQFF
DNA: TGTGCCAGCAGTCAACAGGTGGGGTACAATGAGCAGTTCTTC

J: TRBJ1-5
D: TRBD1
size: medium-sized
V: TRBV11-2
CDR3: CASSLGQPDQPQHF
DNA: TGTGCCAGCAGCTTGGGACAGCCCGACCAGCCCCAGCATTTT

J: TRBJ2-7
D: -
size: -
V: TRBV29-1
CDR3: CSVAGAPYEQYF
DNA: TGCAGCGTTGCGGGAGCCCCCTACGAGCAGTACTTC

J: TRBJ2-7
D: TRBD2
size: -
V: TRBV7-2
CDR3: CASSLRTSGSYEQYF
DNA: TGTGCCAGCAGCTTAAGGACTAGTGGATCCTACGAGCAGTACTTC

J: TRBJ2-5
D: -
size: -
V: TRBV9
CDR3: CASSVGWGQGETQYF
DNA: TGTGCCAGCAGCGTAGGGTGGGGGCAAGGAGAGACCCAGTACTTC

J: TRBJ1-2
D: TRBD1
size: large
V: TRBV27
CDR3: CASSLRTGGSISDGYTF
DNA: TGTGCCAGCTCTCTACGGACAGGGGGCAGTATAAGTGATGGCTACACCTTC

J: TRBJ2-6
D: -
size: -
V: TRBV4-3
CDR3: CASSQAHWAEALSGANVLTF
DNA: TGCGCCAGCAGCCAAGCCCACTGGGCGGAGGCCCTCTCTGGGGCCAACGTCCTGACTTTC

J: TRBJ2-4
D: -
size: -
V: TRBV12-5
CDR3: CASGPRTELAKNIQYF
DNA: TGTGCTAGTGGTCCGAGGACAGAACTAGCCAAAAACATTCAGTACTTC

J: TRBJ2-2
D: TRBD2
size: -
V: TRBV29-1
CDR3: CSVQARPGREWVGELFF
DNA: TGCAGCGTTCAAGCCAGGCCGGGGCGGGAGTGGGTCGGGGAGCTGTTTTTT

J: TRBJ2-7
D: -
size: -
V: TRBV18
CDR3: CASSPSGSYEQYF
DNA: TGTGCCAGCTCACCATCGGGATCTTACGAGCAGTACTTC

J: TRBJ2-4
D: TRBD2
size: -
V: TRBV5-4
CDR3: CASSKEVLAGVGAKNIQYF
DNA: TGTGCCAGCAGCAAGGAGGTTCTAGCGGGAGTGGGAGCCAAAAACATTCAGTACTTC

J: TRBJ2-5
D: -
size: -
V: TRBV6-1
CDR3: CASRRADTQYF
DNA: TGTGCCAGCAGGAGGGCAGATACCCAGTACTTC

J: TRBJ2-7
D: TRBD2
size: -
V: TRBV6-5
CDR3: CASRRGLAETYEQYF
DNA: TGTGCCAGCAGGAGGGGACTAGCGGAGACCTACGAGCAGTACTTC

J: TRBJ1-3
D: -
size: -
V: TRBV9
CDR3: CASSGGDSGNTIYF
DNA: TGTGCCAGCAGCGGAGGTGATTCCGGAAACACCATATATTTT

J: TRBJ2-5
D: TRBD2
size: few
V: TRBV11-2
CDR3: CASSLQGSGGGQETQYF
DNA: TGTGCCAGCAGCTTACAAGGAAGCGGGGGTGGTCAAGAGACCCAGTACTTC

J: TRBJ2-7
D: -
size: once
V: TRBV6-6
CDR3: CASSTGTPYEQYF
DNA: TGTGCCAGCAGTACCGGGACTCCCTACGAGCAGTACTTC

J: TRBJ2-1
D: TRBD2
size: -
V: TRBV2
CDR3: CASSEAALAGGHSYNEQFF
DNA: TGTGCCAGCAGTGAAGCCGCGCTAGCGGGGGGGCATTCCTACAATGAGCAGTTCTTC

J: TRBJ1-1
D: TRBD1
size: -
V: TRBV18
CDR3: CASSPAGGSVQAFF
DNA: TGTGCCAGCTCACCGGCAGGGGGGTCAGTACAAGCTTTCTTT

J: TRBJ2-7
D: -
size: -
V: TRBV2
CDR3: CASSQGSSYEQYF
DNA: TGTGCCAGCAGCCAGGGGAGCTCCTACGAGCAGTACTTC

J: TRBJ2-2
D: -
size: -
V: TRBV7-3
CDR3: CASSLGRNAAGELFF
DNA: TGTGCCAGCAGCTTAGGAAGGAACGCGGCCGGGGAGCTGTTTTTT

J: TRBJ1-1
D: TRBD1
size: medium-sized
V: TRBV7-9
CDR3: CASSLAWDSEAFF
DNA: TGTGCCAGCAGCTTAGCTTGGGACAGTGAAGCTTTCTTT

J: TRBJ1-2
D: TRBD1
size: -
V: TRBV7-9
CDR3: CASSPRDREYGYTF
DNA: TGTGCCAGCAGCCCAAGGGACAGGGAATATGGCTACACCTTC

J: TRBJ2-1
D: TRBD2
size: -
V: TRBV4-1
CDR3: CASSQDPPSGSNDEQFF
DNA: TGCGCCAGCAGCCAAGATCCGCCTAGCGGGAGTAATGATGAGCAGTTCTTC

J: TRBJ2-7
D: TRBD2
size: -
V: TRBV5-1
CDR3: CASSLGFGGYSEEQYF
DNA: TGCGCCAGCAGCTTGGGCTTCGGGGGGTATTCGGAAGAGCAGTACTTC